The sequence of this T cell receptor (beta chain) was determined in a study of blood T cells in healthy people across ages (dated by TCRdb to about 2015). Turning to the overall study: In model experiments, roughly one uniquely barcoded TCR beta cDNA molecule per two T cells was captured by template switching. Age-related changes in TCR beta repertoire diversity were measured in the study by deep sequencing normalized with unique cDNA molecular identifiers. The donors were divided into four age groups: young (average approximately 15 years), middle-aged (roughly 42), aged (roughly 66) and long-lived (approximately 74). Two additional independent replicas of 1 million unique cDNA reads from the same blood draw were analyzed for two donors (one aged 18 to 29 and one aged 80 or older). The study at large found these results: Since profiling was done on bulk unsorted PBMCs, naive and antigen-experienced compartments could not be conclusively compared. There was a strong correlation between observed TCR beta diversity and the percentage of naive T cells measured by flow cytometry. Because donor CMV infection status was unknown, age-related changes in expanded clonotypes were potentially confounded. As age increased, observed TCR beta diversity per million T cells dropped in a roughly linear way, and a significant reduction was already evident by age about 36. Compared with the aged group, the long-lived group had more naive CD4+ T cells, fewer expanded clones and increased TCR diversity, suggesting age selection. Total diversity estimates from one million sequenced T cells were considered lower bounds and underestimates.

As concerns this clonotype: Its cognate antigen has yet to be identified. Per-base qualities were not stored, and no clone one base away is much larger.

The method behind the library was 5' RACE. Sequencer: Illumina HiSeq 2500. A second PCR of roughly 7 to 11 cycles was performed with a sample-barcoded 5' primer and a J-beta primer mix. A template-switch 5' adaptor carrying 12 random nucleotides introduced a unique molecular identifier onto each TCR beta cDNA molecule. Each sample yielded at least 2.5 million CDR3-containing paired-end reads. First-strand cDNA synthesis was performed from all RNA using the Mint cDNA synthesis kit, with priming by a TRBC-specific oligonucleotide. All cDNA was treated with uracil-DNA glycosylase and then went through a first 18-cycle PCR with the universal primers M1SS and BC2_uni_R. The study's processing was this. For normalization, 1 million high-quality reads were randomly selected from each sample, with every read carrying a distinct molecular identifier. Reads sharing molecular identifiers were discarded rather than binned into consensus sequences. MiTCR, with a Q25 quality threshold and the strictest error-elimination algorithm, was used for CDR3 identification, clonotype clustering and error correction. A nonparametric unseen species model with Euler transformation was used to estimate a lower bound on total TCR beta diversity. The public sequencing data were trimmed at Q25 with fastp and processed into clonotypes with MiXCR by TCRdb, which kept only in-frame beta chains. Rows are combined by CDR3 protein, so each entry shows the most common genes and DNA. Clone size and V and J calls follow TCRdb, not the original study. The sample table shows more than 600,000 distinct CDR3 sequences, and around a quarter are seen once. The ten largest clones add up to roughly 9% of the sample.

V loses 4 bases of germline sequence and J loses 2 bases, and the interval between the two ends is 19 bases. CDR1 SQVTM and CDR2 ANQGSEA are derived from the germline V gene. The CDR3, from cysteine to phenylalanine, totals 16 residues. The sequence is cut down to CDR3 DNA, 48 bases in frame from base 1. The donors were roughly 38 Caucasian individuals from Russia, aged roughly 6 to 100 years, who were systemically healthy. Each donor gave about 9.8 milliliters of peripheral blood, drawn into EDTA-treated Vacutainer tubes. Ficoll-Paque density-gradient centrifugation was used to isolate PBMCs, with at least 6.5 million per sample. Total RNA, at least 6 micrograms per sample, was extracted from PBMCs with Trizol reagent. For every donor, an aliquot of PBMCs went through flow cytometry to measure the percentages of naive CD45RAhigh/CD27high T cells. These sequences were also reported in another study, on T cells of mothers and their children. The second study's paper adds: Nine systemically healthy Caucasian individuals, comprising three mothers and their six children, were included as donors. cDNA synthesis used all of the extracted RNA, with around 1.6 ug of RNA in each 15 ul reaction. In the second PCR, the M1S primer introduced both the sample barcodes and 2-4 random nucleotides. More than 9 million TCR beta CDR3 reads were obtained from each mother, and some 3.3 million reads were obtained from each child. Thymic selection similarly shapes TCR recombination output in related and unrelated pairs, with minor effect from inherited differences. Normalized repertoire overlap in related mother-child pairs was always slightly higher than in unrelated mother-child pairs, but the difference was never significant. With a sensitivity of approximately 96 clones per million clonotypes, no persistent microchimeric T cell clones were detected. In the study, deep NGS was used to compare the TCR beta repertoires of mothers and children, and features distinguishing related mother-child pairs from unrelated individuals were sought. Mothers averaged roughly 40 +/- 4 years of age and children averaged around 11 +/- 4 years. After adapter ligation was performed with NEBNext reagents, the libraries were sequenced on an Illumina HiSeq 2000 with 100+100 nt paired-end reads. Mother and child libraries were prepared a month apart and sequenced in separate runs to prevent cross-contamination. For each donor, between about 450,000 and 2,300,000 distinct TCR beta clonotypes were identified. Naive TCR beta clonotypes were estimated from low-frequency clonotypes matched to each donor's FACS-determined naive share, without sorting.

Recombination linked TRBV29-1 to TRBJ2-3, and the D gene may be TRBD1, 6 bases matching. The sample consisted of blood. The receptor was derived from a boy aged 10-17 years in good health. The nucleotides read TGCAGCGTTGCGGCTGAAACAGGGTCTCTCACAGATACGCAGTATTTT. Its translation is CSVAAETGSLTDTQYF.